These 18 T cell receptor beta chains came from one sample sequenced in a study of T cell repertoires in cytomegalovirus infection. Via MiXCR, TCRdb re-called the reads, giving one row per CDR3 protein. The repertoire has around 300,000 distinct CDR3 sequences, roughly 23% of them found once; the top ten carry approximately 14%. Material for sequencing was PBMCs. These receptor sequences come from a human donor in good health (CMV status not recorded). Some clones in this sample may be carry-over from other donors' samples.

This clonotype appeared many times. The chain couples TRBV7-2 to TRBJ1-5; D remains unclear. Germline assignment: CDR1 SGHTA and CDR2 FQGNSA. V gave up 1 base and J gave up 9 bases, with 10 bases separating them. The CDR3 length is 13 residues. CDR3 nucleotide sequence: TGTGCCAGCAGCTTAGGAGGGAATGTGCCCCAGCATTTT. This gives the protein CASSLGGNVPQHF.

This clonotype was recorded a few times. The chain joins TRBV28 to TRBJ1-2; D is possibly TRBD1 (5 bases). The CDR3 contains 15 residues. Trimming pared 6 bases from V and 4 bases from J, leaving 18 bases between. Looked up from germline, CDR1 is MDHEN and CDR2 is SYDVKM. In nucleotides, the CDR3 is TGTGCCAGCAGACCCAGGTGGGGCGCAATCTATGGCTACACCTTC. It specifies CASRPRWGAIYGYTF.

The rearrangement joins TRBV12-3 or TRBV12-4 to TRBJ1-2; 9 bases are shared with TRBD1. V lost 5 bases to trimming and J lost 2 bases; unmatched junction nucleotides: 6. The CDR3 is made up of 15 amino acids. The CDR3 nucleotides read TGTGCCAGCAGTCTGACAGGGGGAGCCAACTATGGCTACACCTTC. It is translated as CASSLTGGANYGYTF.

The CDR3 protein is CASSLISGGDEQFF. The CDR3 nucleotides read TGCGCCAGCAGCTTGATTAGCGGGGGGGATGAGCAGTTCTTC. The gene calls are TRBV5-1 and TRBJ2-1; 11 bases align to TRBD2. The CDR3 has 14 amino acids. V lost 1 base to trimming and J lost 8 bases; unmatched junction nucleotides: 2. Germline V gene data show CDR1 as SGHRS and CDR2 as YFSETQ.

The J gene is TRBJ1-1, the V gene TRBV12-3 or TRBV12-4; 8 bases are a match to TRBD1. The J segment lost 4 bases and the V segment lost 6 bases, leaving 10 bases of the junction unmatched. CDR3 length equals 15 residues. The CDR3 protein is CASSLFGQGGTEAFF. The CDR3 nucleotides are TGTGCCAGCAGCCTTTTTGGACAGGGAGGCACTGAAGCTTTCTTT.

In its sample, this clonotype was seen a few times. This chain connects TRBV6-5 to TRBJ1-1, with TRBD1 matching 9 bases. The CDR3 consists of 18 residues. From germline, CDR1 is MNHEY and CDR2 SVGAGI. The junction had 15 bases not matched to a gene; V was cut back by 5 bases and J by 2 bases. The CDR3 region has the DNA TGTGCCAGCAGTCGGACAGGGGATTTTCGATATGATAACACTGAAGCTTTCTTT. Its protein product is CASSRTGDFRYDNTEAFF.

This clonotype was seen only a few times. The chain has TRBV7-9 and TRBJ2-7, with 9 bases fitting TRBD1. This CDR3 region has 14 residues. J lost 3 bases, V lost 4 bases, and 4 bases had no gene match. The germline V gene encodes CDR1 SEHNR and CDR2 FQNEAQ (reference sequence). The CDR3 spells CASSSGQGIYEQYF. The CDR3 DNA sequence: TGTGCCAGCAGCTCGGGACAGGGAATCTACGAGCAGTACTTC. The entire variable domain, with the rest obtained from reference TRBV7-9 and TRBJ2-7, is as follows: DTGVSQNPRHKITKRGQNVTFRCDPISEHNRLYWYRQTLGQGPEFLTYFQNEAQLEKSRLLSDRFSAERPKGSFSTLEIQRTEQGDSAMYLCASSSGQGIYEQYFGPGTRLTVT.

The chain couples TRBV5-5 to TRBJ1-1, with D perhaps matching TRBD1 (6 bases). Trimming took off 4 bases at V and 0 bases at J, with 13 bases between the two ends. This CDR3 region has 15 residues. The germline V gene encodes CDR1 SGHKS and CDR2 YYEKEE (reference sequence). CDR3 in amino acids: CASSLHRAMNTEAFF. In nucleotides, the CDR3 is TGTGCCAGCAGCCTCCACAGGGCCATGAACACTGAAGCTTTCTTT.

The CDR3 reads CASSLGQGVTKNIQYF. CDR3 DNA: TGCGCCAGCAGCTTGGGACAGGGGGTTACCAAAAACATTCAGTACTTC. The rearrangement links TRBV5-1 to TRBJ2-4; 9 bases are a match to TRBD1. The germline V gene encodes CDR1 SGHRS and CDR2 YFSETQ. The CDR3 covers 16 residues. With V trimmed by 0 bases and J by 2 bases, 3 bases remained unmatched.

This clonotype was seen ten or more times. V gene TRBV7-2 combines with J gene TRBJ2-2; unclear D gene. V was trimmed by 2 bases and J by 6 bases, leaving 7 bases between them. Germline CDR1 and CDR2: SGHTA and FQGNSA. This CDR3 spans 13 amino acids. The CDR3 region is CASSLRASGELFF. CDR3 bases: TGTGCCAGCAGCTTACGGGCGTCCGGGGAGCTGTTTTTT.

This clonotype has ten or more counts. The chain combines TRBV7-2 with TRBJ2-3; D remains ambiguous. Looked up from germline, CDR1 is SGHTA and CDR2 is FQGNSA. Trimming shortened V by 4 bases and J by 1 base, and 6 bases separated the two germline ends. The CDR3 loop spans 13 amino acids. In DNA form, the CDR3 reads TGTGCCAGCAGCTCCGCCCGCACAGATACGCAGTATTTT. It encodes CASSSARTDTQYF. The whole variable domain, remainder taken from reference TRBV7-2 and TRBJ2-3, is GAGVSQSPSNKVTEKGKDVELRCDPISGHTALYWYRQSLGQGLEFLIYFQGNSAPDKSGLPSDRFSAERTGGSVSTLTIQRTQQEDSAVYLCASSSARTDTQYFGPGTRLTVL.

This clonotype was counted a few times. This rearrangement joins TRBV7-6 to TRBJ2-2, with a possible D match to TRBD1 (5 bases). The V end lost 2 bases, the J end lost 6 bases, and 16 bases lay between the germline ends. Germline assignment: CDR1 SGHVS and CDR2 FNYEAQ. The CDR3 covers 16 residues. The CDR3: CASSLRNPTVAGELFF. Here the CDR3 DNA reads TGTGCCAGCAGCTTAAGGAATCCGACAGTAGCCGGGGAGCTGTTTTTT.

This clonotype was observed many times. The CDR3 protein is CASSSGEGHTDTQYF. DNA of the CDR3: TGTGCCAGCAGCTCCGGGGAGGGGCACACAGATACGCAGTATTTT. This sequence joins TRBV7-2 and TRBJ2-3; 7 positions match TRBD2. Germline V lookup: CDR1 SGHTA, CDR2 FQGNSA. There are 15 residues in the CDR3. J lost 2 bases, V lost 4 bases, and 6 bases had no gene match.

The chain has TRBV6-2 or TRBV6-3 and TRBJ2-7, with a possible D match to TRBD2 (5 bases). V lost 1 base and J lost 2, with 9 bases in between. CDR3 length: 14 amino acids. CDR1 is MNHEY, CDR2 SVGEGT, per germline. CDR3 amino acids: CASSYFPGAYEQYF. CDR3 in DNA: TGTGCCAGCAGTTACTTCCCCGGGGCCTACGAGCAGTACTTC.

The chain couples TRBV15 to TRBJ2-7; TRBD2 is a possible D gene (5 bases). Trimming took off 1 base at V and 0 bases at J, with 13 bases between the two ends. CDR1 LNHNV and CDR2 YYDKDF come from the germline V gene (reference sequence). CDR3 length: 16 residues. The CDR3, as DNA: TGTGCCACCAGCAGAGGAGGCGGGCAGAGCTCCTACGAGCAGTACTTC. It yields the protein CATSRGGGQSSYEQYF.

This clonotype appeared many times. The CDR3 bases are TGTGCCAGCAGCCTTTCAAACAGGGCTGGAAACACCATATATTTT. Amino acid sequence: CASSLSNRAGNTIYF. The rearrangement joins TRBV7-9 to TRBJ1-3, with D perhaps TRBD1 (6 bases). Germline V gives CDR1 SEHNR, CDR2 FQNEAQ (reference sequence). The CDR3 spans 15 residues. The ends were cut back, 5 bases at V and 2 bases at J, with 13 bases in the middle.

There are many counts of this clonotype. The V call is TRBV28, the J call TRBJ1-5; D is perhaps TRBD1 (5 bases). CDR3 size: 14 residues. Germline assignment: CDR1 MDHEN and CDR2 SYDVKM. V was shortened by 5 bases and J by 2 bases, with 10 bases between the two germline ends. The CDR3 DNA reads as TGTGCCAGCAGTGCCCCGGGACGCAATCAGCCCCAGCATTTT. Encoded protein: CASSAPGRNQPQHF. Filled out from reference TRBV28 and TRBJ1-5, the complete variable domain reads DVKVTQSSRYLVKRTGEKVFLECVQDMDHENMFWYRQDPGLGLRLIYFSYDVKMKEKGDIPEGYSVSREKKERFSLILESASTNQTSMYLCASSAPGRNQPQHFGDGTRLSIL.

CDR3 loop: CSVGEGRIETQYF. The CDR3 nucleotides read TGCAGCGTTGGTGAGGGGAGGATAGAGACCCAGTACTTC. The chain links TRBV29-1 to TRBJ2-5; D is possibly TRBD2 (6 bases). The germline V gene encodes CDR1 SQVTM and CDR2 ANQGSEA. Trimming removed 4 bases from V and 4 bases from J, with 13 bases in between. CDR3 length equals 13 residues.